Each of the 3 T cell receptor beta chains below was sequenced from the same sample in a study of T cells expressing NK-cell markers. TCRdb processed the 5' RACE reads again and assigns one entry to each CDR3 protein, with no DNA. This table lists 500,000 to 700,000 distinct CDR3 sequences. Sequencing input: blood T cells: a sorted CD56 or NKG2C T cell subset, CD4+ or CD8+ T cells, or bulk PBMC T cells (not recorded which). These receptors all stem from a man aged 18 to 30 in good health.

This chain connects TRBV12-3 or TRBV12-4 to TRBJ2-5; TCRdb designates TRBD1, a call that cannot be tested without DNA. CDR3 length equals 12 residues. The CDR3: CASRQGRETQYF.

V usage is TRBV12-3 or TRBV12-4 and J usage is TRBJ2-1; lacking DNA, the TRBD1 call made by TCRdb goes unchecked. CDR3 size: 14 residues. CDR3 sequence reads: CASGASEYYNEQFF.

The gene calls are TRBV12-3 or TRBV12-4 and TRBJ2-5; the TCRdb D gene call, TRBD1, has no DNA to confirm it. CDR3 length: 15 amino acids. CDR3 protein: CASSLALQGRETQYF.